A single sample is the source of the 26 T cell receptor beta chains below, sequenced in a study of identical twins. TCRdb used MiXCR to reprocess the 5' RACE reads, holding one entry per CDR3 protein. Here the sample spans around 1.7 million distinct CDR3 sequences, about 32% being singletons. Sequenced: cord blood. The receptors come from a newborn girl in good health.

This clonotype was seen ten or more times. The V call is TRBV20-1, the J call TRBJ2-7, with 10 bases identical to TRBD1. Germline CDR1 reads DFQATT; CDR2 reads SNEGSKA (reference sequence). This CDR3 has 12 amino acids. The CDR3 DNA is TGCAGCGCTGGGACAGGGGCCTACGAGCAGTACTTC. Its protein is CSAGTGAYEQYF.

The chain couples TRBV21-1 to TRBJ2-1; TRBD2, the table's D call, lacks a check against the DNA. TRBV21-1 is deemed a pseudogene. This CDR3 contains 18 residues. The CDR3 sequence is CASSPRGIAVTSYNEQFF. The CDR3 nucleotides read TGTGCCAGCAGCCCTCGAGGCATAGCGGTGACCTCCTACAATGAGCAGTTCTTC.

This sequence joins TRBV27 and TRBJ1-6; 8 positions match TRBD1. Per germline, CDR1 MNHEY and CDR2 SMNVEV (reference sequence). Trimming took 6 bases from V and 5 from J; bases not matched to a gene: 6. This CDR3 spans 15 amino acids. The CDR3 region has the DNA TGTGCCAGCAGCCCCGTGACAGGGGATAATTCACCCCTCCACTTT. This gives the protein CASSPVTGDNSPLHF.

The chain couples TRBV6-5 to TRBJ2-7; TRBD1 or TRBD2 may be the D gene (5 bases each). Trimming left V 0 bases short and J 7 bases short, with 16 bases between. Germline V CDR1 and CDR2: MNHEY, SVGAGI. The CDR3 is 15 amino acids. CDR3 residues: CASSYSSALGDEQYF. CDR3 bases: TGTGCCAGCAGTTACTCTAGCGCCTTAGGGGATGAGCAGTACTTC.

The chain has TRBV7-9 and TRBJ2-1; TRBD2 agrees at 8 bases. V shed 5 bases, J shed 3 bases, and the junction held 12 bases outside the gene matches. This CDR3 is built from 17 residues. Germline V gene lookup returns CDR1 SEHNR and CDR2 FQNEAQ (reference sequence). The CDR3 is CASSLLGAGGFYNEQFF. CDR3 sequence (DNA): TGTGCCAGCAGCCTTCTGGGTGCGGGAGGTTTCTACAATGAGCAGTTCTTC.

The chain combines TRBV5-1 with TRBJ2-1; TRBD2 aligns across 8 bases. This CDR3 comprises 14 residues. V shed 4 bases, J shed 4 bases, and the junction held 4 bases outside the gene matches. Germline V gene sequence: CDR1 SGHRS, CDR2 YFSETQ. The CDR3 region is CASSRSGEYNEQFF. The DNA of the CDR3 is TGCGCCAGCAGCCGTAGCGGGGAATACAATGAGCAGTTCTTC. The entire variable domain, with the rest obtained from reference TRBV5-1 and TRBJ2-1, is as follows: KAGVTQTPRYLIKTRGQQVTLSCSPISGHRSVSWYQQTPGQGLQFLFEYFSETQRNKGNFPGRFSGRQFSNSRSEMNVSTLELGDSALYLCASSRSGEYNEQFFGPGTRLTVL.

DNA for the CDR3: TGTGCCAGTAGTATCTACCCGCGGGTGGGTCAGCCCCAGCATTTT. This encodes CASSIYPRVGQPQHF. V usage is TRBV19 and J usage is TRBJ1-5; D gene ambiguous. Germline-derived CDR1 and CDR2 are LNHDA and SQIVND (reference sequence). This CDR3 is built from 15 residues. V was trimmed by 3 bases and J by 6 bases, leaving 15 bases between them.

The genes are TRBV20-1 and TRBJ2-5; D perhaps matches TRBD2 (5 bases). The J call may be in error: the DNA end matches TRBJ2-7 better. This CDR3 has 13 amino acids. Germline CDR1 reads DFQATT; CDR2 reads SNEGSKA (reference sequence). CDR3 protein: CSARASRGYEQYF. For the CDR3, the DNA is TGCAGTGCTAGAGCCAGCCGGGGCTACGAGCAGTACTTC.

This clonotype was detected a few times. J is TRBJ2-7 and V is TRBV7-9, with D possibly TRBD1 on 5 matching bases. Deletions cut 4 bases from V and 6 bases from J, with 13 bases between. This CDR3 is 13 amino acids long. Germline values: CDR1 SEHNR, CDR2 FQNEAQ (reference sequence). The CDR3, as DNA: TGTGCCAGCAGCTACGGACCTAGGGGCGAGCAGTACTTC. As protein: CASSYGPRGEQYF.

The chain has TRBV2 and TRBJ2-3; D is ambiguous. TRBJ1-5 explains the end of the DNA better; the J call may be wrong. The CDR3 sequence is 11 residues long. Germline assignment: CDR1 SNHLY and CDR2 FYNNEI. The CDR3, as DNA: TGTGCCAGCACTAGCGGCGATACGCAGCATTTT. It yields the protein CASTSGDTQHF.

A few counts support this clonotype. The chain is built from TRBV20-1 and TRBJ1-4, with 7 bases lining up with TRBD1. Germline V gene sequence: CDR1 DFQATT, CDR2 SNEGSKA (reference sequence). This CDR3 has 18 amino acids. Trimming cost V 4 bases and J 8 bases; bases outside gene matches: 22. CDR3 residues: CSAIFLVGQNVAIEKLFF. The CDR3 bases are TGCAGTGCTATTTTCCTCGTGGGACAGAATGTTGCAATCGAAAAACTGTTTTTT.

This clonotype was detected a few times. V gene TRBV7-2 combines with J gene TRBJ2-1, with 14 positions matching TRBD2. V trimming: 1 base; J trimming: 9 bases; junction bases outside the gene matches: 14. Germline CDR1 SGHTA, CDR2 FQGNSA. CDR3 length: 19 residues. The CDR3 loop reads CASSLDRVTGLAGAVEQFF. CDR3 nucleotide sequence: TGTGCCAGCAGCTTAGATAGGGTTACGGGACTAGCGGGAGCAGTTGAGCAGTTCTTC.

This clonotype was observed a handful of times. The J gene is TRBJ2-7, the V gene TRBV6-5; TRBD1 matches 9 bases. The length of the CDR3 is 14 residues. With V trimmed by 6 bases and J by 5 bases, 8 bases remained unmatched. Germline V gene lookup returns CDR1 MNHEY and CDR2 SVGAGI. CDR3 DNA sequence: TGTGCCAGCAGGATGTGGACAGGGGTTGACGAGCAGTACTTC. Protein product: CASRMWTGVDEQYF.

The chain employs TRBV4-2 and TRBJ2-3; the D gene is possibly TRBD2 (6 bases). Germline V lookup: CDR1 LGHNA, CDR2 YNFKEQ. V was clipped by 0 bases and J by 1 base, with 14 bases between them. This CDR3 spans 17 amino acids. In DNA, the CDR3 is TGTGCCAGCAGCCAAGAGGGGGACGGGGGAGGCACAGATACGCAGTATTTT. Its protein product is CASSQEGDGGGTDTQYF.

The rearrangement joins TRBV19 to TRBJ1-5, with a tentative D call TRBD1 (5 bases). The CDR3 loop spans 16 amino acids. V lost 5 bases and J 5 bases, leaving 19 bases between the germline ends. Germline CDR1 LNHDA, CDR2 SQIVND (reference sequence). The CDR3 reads CASSSGTAHGYQPQHF. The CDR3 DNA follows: TGTGCCAGTAGTTCGGGGACGGCCCATGGATATCAGCCCCAGCATTTT.

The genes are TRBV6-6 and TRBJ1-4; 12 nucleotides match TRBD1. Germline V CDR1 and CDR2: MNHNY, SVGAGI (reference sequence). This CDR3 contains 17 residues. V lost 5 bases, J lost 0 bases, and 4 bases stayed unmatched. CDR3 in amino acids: CASSKRDRGPTNEKLFF. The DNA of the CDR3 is TGTGCCAGCAGTAAACGGGACAGGGGGCCAACTAATGAAAAACTGTTTTTT.

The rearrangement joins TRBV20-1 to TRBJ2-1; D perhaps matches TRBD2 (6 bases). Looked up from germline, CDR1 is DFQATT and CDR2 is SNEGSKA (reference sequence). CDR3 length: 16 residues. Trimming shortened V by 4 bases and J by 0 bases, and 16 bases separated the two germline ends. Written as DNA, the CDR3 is TGCAGTGCTACCCACGTAGCGGCGGGCTCCTACAATGAGCAGTTCTTC. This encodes CSATHVAAGSYNEQFF.

The CDR3 is CASSFESLEDKLFF. Written as DNA, the CDR3 is TGCGCCAGCAGCTTTGAGTCTCTTGAGGATAAACTGTTTTTT. The chain recombines TRBV5-1 with TRBJ1-4; D not certain. From germline, CDR1 is SGHRS and CDR2 YFSETQ. The CDR3 is made up of 14 amino acids. V lost 2 bases and J 11 bases, leaving 16 bases between the germline ends.

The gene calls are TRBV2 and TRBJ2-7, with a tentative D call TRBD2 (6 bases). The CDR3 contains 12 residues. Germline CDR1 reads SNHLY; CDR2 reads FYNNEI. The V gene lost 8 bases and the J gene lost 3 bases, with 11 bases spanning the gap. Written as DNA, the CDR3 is TGTGCCAGCCATGGGGGGAACTACGAGCAGTACTTC. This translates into CASHGGNYEQYF. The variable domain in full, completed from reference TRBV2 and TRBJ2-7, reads EPEVTQTPSHQVTQMGQEVILRCVPISNHLYFYWYRQILGQKVEFLVSFYNNEISEKSEIFDDQFSVERPDGSNFTLKIRSTKLEDSAMYFCASHGGNYEQYFGPGTRLTVT.

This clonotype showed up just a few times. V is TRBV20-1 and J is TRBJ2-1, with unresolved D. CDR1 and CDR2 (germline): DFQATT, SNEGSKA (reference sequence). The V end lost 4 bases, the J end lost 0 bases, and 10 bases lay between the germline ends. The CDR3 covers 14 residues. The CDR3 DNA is TGCAGTGCTACGAGCAGGAGCTCCTACAATGAGCAGTTCTTC. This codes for CSATSRSSYNEQFF.

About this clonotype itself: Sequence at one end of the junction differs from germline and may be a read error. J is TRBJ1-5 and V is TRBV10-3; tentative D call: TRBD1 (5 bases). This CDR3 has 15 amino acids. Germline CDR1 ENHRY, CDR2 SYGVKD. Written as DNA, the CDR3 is TGTGTCATCAGTGAGATGGGGGGGGGGAATCAGCCCCAGCATTTT. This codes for CVISEMGGGNQPQHF.

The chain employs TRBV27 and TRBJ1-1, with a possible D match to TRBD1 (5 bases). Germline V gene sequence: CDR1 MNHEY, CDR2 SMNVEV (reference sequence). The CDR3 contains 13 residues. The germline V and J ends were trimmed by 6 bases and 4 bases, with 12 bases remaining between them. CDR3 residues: CASRAERGTEAFF. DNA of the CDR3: TGTGCCAGCAGAGCTGAGAGGGGCACTGAAGCTTTCTTT.

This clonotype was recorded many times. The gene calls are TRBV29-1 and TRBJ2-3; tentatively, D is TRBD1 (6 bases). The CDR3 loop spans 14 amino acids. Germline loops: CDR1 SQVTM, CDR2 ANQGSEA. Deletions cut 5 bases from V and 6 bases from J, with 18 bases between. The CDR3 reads CSVRDRSKADTQYF. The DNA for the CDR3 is TGCAGCGTTCGAGACAGGTCCAAGGCGGATACGCAGTATTTT.

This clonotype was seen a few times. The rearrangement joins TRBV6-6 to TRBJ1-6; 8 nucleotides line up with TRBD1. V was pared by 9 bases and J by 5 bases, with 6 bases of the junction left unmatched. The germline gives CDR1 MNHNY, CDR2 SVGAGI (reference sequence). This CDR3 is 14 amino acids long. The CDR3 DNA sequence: TGTGCCAGTTCTCAGGGGGCGCATAATTCACCCCTCCACTTT. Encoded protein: CASSQGAHNSPLHF.

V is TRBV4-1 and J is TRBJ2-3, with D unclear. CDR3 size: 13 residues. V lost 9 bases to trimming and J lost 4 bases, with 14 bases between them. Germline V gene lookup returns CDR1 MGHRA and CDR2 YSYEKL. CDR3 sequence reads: CASKEIGSDTQYF. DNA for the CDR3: TGCGCCAGTAAGGAGATAGGGTCAGATACGCAGTATTTT.

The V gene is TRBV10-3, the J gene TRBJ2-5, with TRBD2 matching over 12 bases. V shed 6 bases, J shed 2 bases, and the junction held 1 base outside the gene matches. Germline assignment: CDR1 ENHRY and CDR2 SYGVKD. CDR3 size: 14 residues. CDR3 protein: CAIRGTSGQETQYF. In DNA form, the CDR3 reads TGTGCCATCAGGGGGACTAGCGGGCAAGAGACCCAGTACTTC.